Shown below are 15 T cell receptor beta chains from a single sample sequenced in a study of post-analysis software for immune sequencing data. These receptors' targets are unknown. Built from TCR beta cDNA, the libraries had unique molecular identifiers in them. TCRdb redid the calling of the PCR reads with MiXCR, one entry per CDR3 protein. The sample lists approximately 730,000 distinct CDR3 sequences; about half were seen once. The study, taken as a whole, reports: Five TRBV segments, including TRBV5-6, TRBV5-1 and TRBV20-1, were more frequent in patients than controls.

The sequenced sample was blood. The receptors stem from a girl aged 10-17 years with multiple sclerosis.

The chain joins TRBV28 to TRBJ2-3; D remains ambiguous. CDR1 and CDR2 from the germline V gene are MDHEN and SYDVKM. V lost 2 bases, J lost 1 base, and 13 bases lay in between. The CDR3 has 16 residues. The CDR3 DNA reads as TGTGCCAGCAGTTTAAGTCCGGGCCGTCGCACAGATACGCAGTATTTT. Translated: CASSLSPGRRTDTQYF.

In this sample, this clonotype turned up a few times. The rearrangement uses TRBV29-1 and TRBJ2-1, with D uncertain. The CDR3 loop spans 14 amino acids. V shed 4 bases and J shed 2 bases, with 12 bases lying between them. Germline values: CDR1 SQVTM, CDR2 ANQGSEA. DNA of the CDR3: TGCAGCGTTGTTCACAGATTAACCTACAATGAGCAGTTCTTC. It specifies CSVVHRLTYNEQFF.

DNA of the CDR3: TGCAGTGCTAGAGAGGGACGGGAGGACACAGATACGCAGTATTTT. This gives the protein CSAREGREDTDTQYF. The V call is TRBV20-1, the J call TRBJ2-3; 7 positions agree with TRBD2. V was pared by 0 bases and J by 2 bases, with 5 bases of the junction left unmatched. Germline lookup yields CDR1 DFQATT and CDR2 SNEGSKA (reference sequence). The CDR3 consists of 15 residues.

This chain uses TRBV6-5 with TRBJ1-2; D is undetermined. V lost 6 bases and J lost 4, with 9 bases in between. Germline V gene data show CDR1 as MNHEY and CDR2 as SVGAGI. There are 12 residues in the CDR3. CDR3 DNA: TGTGCCAGCAGAGAATGGAGCTATGGCTACACCTTC. Protein: CASREWSYGYTF.

This clonotype was observed a few times. V gene TRBV15 combines with J gene TRBJ2-7, with D unresolved. V gave up 3 bases and J gave up 0 bases, with 6 bases separating them. Germline CDR1 and CDR2: LNHNV and YYDKDF (reference sequence). The CDR3 loop spans 13 amino acids. The CDR3 DNA reads as TGTGCCACCAGCAGGGCGATCTCCTACGAGCAGTACTTC. Protein: CATSRAISYEQYF.

This clonotype has just a few counts. The chain has TRBV4-2 and TRBJ2-3; perhaps TRBD1 as D (6 bases). Germline V gene sequence: CDR1 LGHNA, CDR2 YNFKEQ. Deletions cut 1 base from V and 2 bases from J, with 13 bases between. This CDR3 has 16 residues. This chain's CDR3 is CASSQVSRGPTDTQYF. Written as DNA, the CDR3 is TGTGCCAGCAGCCAAGTATCCAGGGGCCCCACAGATACGCAGTATTTT.

The gene calls are TRBV12-3 or TRBV12-4 and TRBJ2-1; D perhaps matches TRBD2 (6 bases). This CDR3 comprises 12 residues. V was clipped by 6 bases and J by 7 bases, with 10 bases between them. Here the CDR3 DNA reads TGTGCCAGCAGCGGGCGGGAAAATGAGCAGTTCTTC. Translation: CASSGRENEQFF.

This clonotype was detected a few times. The rearrangement links TRBV4-3 to TRBJ2-7; D not certain. The length of the CDR3 is 15 residues. V dropped 0 bases and J dropped 1 base, with 10 bases sitting between them. Germline CDR1 reads LGHNA; CDR2 reads YSLEER. The CDR3 protein is CASSQDSRRSYEQYF. The DNA for the CDR3 is TGCGCCAGCAGCCAAGATAGTCGAAGGTCCTACGAGCAGTACTTC.

This clonotype has just one count. J is TRBJ2-5 and V is TRBV20-1; D might be TRBD1 (6 bases). Germline CDR1 is DFQATT and CDR2 is SNEGSKA (reference sequence). The CDR3 loop spans 13 amino acids. Between the trimmed V and J ends, which lost 6 bases and 11 bases, there was a span of 22 bases. The CDR3 sequence is CSASTGWFNEQYF. In DNA, the CDR3 is TGCAGTGCCAGTACAGGGTGGTTCAATGAGCAGTACTTC.

This clonotype was detected only a few times. CDR3 sequence: CASSRGMGRCYEQYF. CDR3 nucleotide sequence: TGTGCCAGCAGTCGTGGTATGGGGAGATGCTACGAGCAGTACTTC. This chain connects TRBV6-9 to TRBJ2-5, with D possibly matching TRBD2 (5 bases). The tail of the sequence fits TRBJ2-7 better, so the J call may be wrong. The length of the CDR3 is 15 residues. Per the germline V gene, CDR1 is MNHGY and CDR2 is SVAAGI.

As concerns this clonotype: Since no conserved phenylalanine or tryptophan closes the CDR3, a read error is the likely cause. The rearrangement links TRBV29-1 to TRBJ1-4; possible D gene TRBD1, 5 bases. Deletions cut 6 bases from V and 8 bases from J, with 10 bases between. Germline lookup yields CDR1 SQVTM and CDR2 ANQGSEA. The CDR3 is 11 amino acids. The CDR3 coding sequence is TGCAGCGTGGGGACCCGCGAAAAACTGTTTTTG. Its translation: CSVGTREKLFL.

The genes are TRBV20-1 and TRBJ2-7; 11 positions agree with TRBD2. This CDR3 has 13 amino acids. V lost 3 bases, J lost 4 bases, and 2 bases stayed unmatched. Germline V gene data show CDR1 as DFQATT and CDR2 as SNEGSKA (reference sequence). In nucleotides, the CDR3 is TGCAGTGCTAGTAGCGGGAGGGGTTACGAGCAGTACTTC. Amino acids: CSASSGRGYEQYF.

The V and J genes are TRBV13 and TRBJ2-4; D may be TRBD2 (5 bases). The J call is uncertain, as TRBJ2-7 better fits the DNA end. In germline, CDR1 is PRHDT, CDR2 FYEKMQ (reference sequence). This CDR3 is built from 13 residues. The DNA of the CDR3 is TGTGCCAGCGGAAGCAGGACTCCCTTCGAGCAGTACTTC. Translated: CASGSRTPFEQYF.

This clonotype was seen a few times. The J gene is TRBJ1-2, the V gene TRBV7-9; D uncertain. Germline CDR1 is SEHNR and CDR2 is FQNEAQ (reference sequence). The CDR3 is 15 amino acids. V was cut by 4 bases and J by 8 bases, with 20 bases left in between. This CDR3 is CASSSTTVLIRGYTF. Here the CDR3 DNA reads TGTGCCAGCAGCTCCACGACCGTACTAATAAGGGGCTACACCTTC.

This rearrangement joins TRBV29-1 to TRBJ2-3, with TRBD1 identical over 9 bases. The germline CDR1 and CDR2 sequences are SQVTM and ANQGSEA. The V gene end was trimmed by 4 bases and the J gene end by 5 bases; junction bases not matched to a gene: 1. This CDR3 has 12 amino acids. CDR3 sequence: CSVVTGGDTQYF. CDR3 in DNA: TGCAGCGTTGTGACAGGGGGAGATACGCAGTATTTT.